The entry that follows covers one TCR beta chain sequence. The data are from a study of OX40 agonist ivuxolimab in advanced cancers. Generated by immunoSEQ multiplex PCR, the TCRdb table keeps only in-frame clones and is missing some. The top ten hold about 6.6% of the sample, which has 65,000 to 80,000 clones, 93% seen once. Source: CD4+ or CD8+ T cells sorted from blood, taken in a trial of the OX40 agonist ivuxolimab. This TCR was recovered from an adult with an advanced solid tumor such as melanoma, head and neck, liver or kidney cancer.

CDR3 in amino acids: CASSYDLDHEQYF. Here the CDR3 DNA reads TGTGCCAGCAGTTACGATTTAGACCACGAGCAGTACTTC. V is TRBV6-6 and J is TRBJ2-7; no firm D call. V lost 2 bases and J lost 5, with 10 bases in between. The V gene's germline CDR1 is MNHNY and CDR2 SVGAGI (reference sequence). The CDR3 length is 13 residues.